These 2 T cell receptor beta chains share one sample of origin, sequenced in a study of cytomegalovirus exposure and HLA in healthy donors (dated by TCRdb to the late 2010s). Libraries came from the immunoSEQ multiplex PCR assay. For the multiplex PCR, a mixture combining 60 forward primers for TCR Vbeta segments and 13 reverse primers for TCR Jbeta segments was used. Sourced from immuneACCESS, this table was stored by TCRdb with only in-frame sequences that have V and J called. A share of the clones is absent; for the studies checked, an unresolved V gene accounts for under half, and the remainder has no known explanation. The sample table contains 150,000 to 200,000 clones; only one count was recorded for around three quarters of them. In total, the top ten clones hold approximately 2% of the sample. Sequencing input: PBMCs. Receptors originate from a woman aged 25 to 39 in good health and CMV-seropositive.

This rearrangement joins TRBV15 to TRBJ1-4; 9 bases fit TRBD1. The CDR3 extends over 17 amino acids. Germline trimming cut 3 bases from V and 7 bases from J; bases unmatched to any gene: 12. CDR1 is LNHNV, CDR2 YYDKDF, per germline (reference sequence). DNA for the CDR3: TGTGCCACCAGCAGCAATCCGGGACAGGGTCGGAGTGAAAAACTGTTTTTT. Translated: CATSSNPGQGRSEKLFF.

This clone has a handful of counts. This sequence joins TRBV7-2 and TRBJ2-5; D is uncertain. CDR1 is SGHTA, CDR2 FQGNSA, per germline. Trimming shortened V by 5 bases and J by 0 bases, and 10 bases separated the two germline ends. The CDR3 covers 14 residues. CDR3: CASSPYLYQETQYF. CDR3 DNA sequence: TGTGCCAGCAGCCCCTACCTTTACCAAGAGACCCAGTACTTC.